A selection of T cell receptor beta chains follows, all from one sample in a study of T-cell reconstitution after alpha-beta-depleted transplantation in children. TCRdb reprocessed the PCR reads via MiXCR and lists one record per CDR3 protein. The data show roughly 400,000 distinct CDR3 sequences, 43% seen once. The sequenced sample was PBMCs, obtained before TCRalphabeta/CD19-depleted stem cell transplant. Receptors were obtained from a girl under 10 years old with aplastic anemia, due to receive a stem cell transplant. CDR3s include the opening cysteine and the closing phenylalanine or tryptophan. A D gene is named only where the DNA matches it firmly. Clone size, where shown, is once, few, many, or a class for clones that have expanded.

CDR3nt: TGTGCCAGCGGGGTAGCGGGAGAGGTTGAGCAGTTCTTC
CDR3aa: CASGVAGEVEQFF
d_gene: TRBD2
j_gene: TRBJ2-1
v_gene: TRBV2
abundance: .

CDR3nt: TGTGCCAGCAGACCCTCGGGGCAGGGAACCTACGAGCAGTACTTC
CDR3aa: CASRPSGQGTYEQYF
d_gene: .
j_gene: TRBJ2-7
v_gene: TRBV6-1
abundance: .

CDR3nt: TGCAGTGCCTCCCGCCGGAGAGAAGGAGAAAAACTGTTTTTT
CDR3aa: CSASRRREGEKLFF
d_gene: .
j_gene: TRBJ1-4
v_gene: TRBV20-1
abundance: few

CDR3nt: TGTGCCAGCACCTTGAGCGGGAGCTCCTACGAGCAGTACTTC
CDR3aa: CASTLSGSSYEQYF
d_gene: TRBD2
j_gene: TRBJ2-7
v_gene: TRBV6-2/TRBV6-3
abundance: few

CDR3nt: TGCAGTGCTACAGGGGGACAGAGGGATCAGCCCCAGCATTTT
CDR3aa: CSATGGQRDQPQHF
d_gene: TRBD1
j_gene: TRBJ1-5
v_gene: TRBV20-1
abundance: few

CDR3nt: TGCTGTGCTAGGCGTCCGGGACAGGGAAGTCGGCCTCAGCCCCAGCATTTT
CDR3aa: CCARRPGQGSRPQPQHF
d_gene: TRBD1
j_gene: TRBJ1-5
v_gene: TRBV20-1
abundance: .

CDR3nt: TGCAGTGCTAGAGATTCCAGAGGGCTACGCTCCTACGAGCAGTACTTC
CDR3aa: CSARDSRGLRSYEQYF
d_gene: .
j_gene: TRBJ2-7
v_gene: TRBV20-1
abundance: .

CDR3nt: TGTGCCAGCAGCTTAGGGCCTGCAGATACGCAGTATTTT
CDR3aa: CASSLGPADTQYF
d_gene: .
j_gene: TRBJ2-3
v_gene: TRBV7-2
abundance: many

CDR3nt: TGCAGTGCTCCAAGCGGGGACTACGAGCAGTACTTC
CDR3aa: CSAPSGDYEQYF
d_gene: TRBD2
j_gene: TRBJ2-7
v_gene: TRBV20-1
abundance: .

CDR3nt: TGTGCCAGCAGCTTAGCTGGTAGTACCAATGAGCAGTTCTTC
CDR3aa: CASSLAGSTNEQFF
d_gene: .
j_gene: TRBJ2-1
v_gene: TRBV7-9
abundance: many

CDR3nt: TGTGCCAGCAGTGGGGGACTAGCGGGCTACCAAGAGACCCAGTACTTC
CDR3aa: CASSGGLAGYQETQYF
d_gene: TRBD2
j_gene: TRBJ2-5
v_gene: TRBV2
abundance: .

CDR3nt: TGTGCCAGCAGTTTACCGGGGGTGCCTAGCGAGCAGTACTTC
CDR3aa: CASSLPGVPSEQYF
d_gene: .
j_gene: TRBJ2-7
v_gene: TRBV6-5
abundance: .

CDR3nt: TGTGCCAGCAGCGTCGGCGGGCAAAGCTCCTACAATGAGCAGTTCTTC
CDR3aa: CASSVGGQSSYNEQFF
d_gene: .
j_gene: TRBJ2-1
v_gene: TRBV9
abundance: .

CDR3nt: TGCAGTGCTAGAGCGGAGGTTGTCTATGGCTACACCTTC
CDR3aa: CSARAEVVYGYTF
d_gene: .
j_gene: TRBJ1-2
v_gene: TRBV20-1
abundance: many

CDR3nt: TGTGCCAGCAGCTTTGGGGACAGGGGCAGCGGGAATGAGCAGTACTTC
CDR3aa: CASSFGDRGSGNEQYF
d_gene: TRBD1
j_gene: TRBJ2-7
v_gene: TRBV7-6
abundance: .

CDR3nt: TGTGCCAGCTCACGCAAACAAGGGGGCCAAGAGACCCAGTACTTC
CDR3aa: CASSRKQGGQETQYF
d_gene: .
j_gene: TRBJ2-5
v_gene: TRBV18
abundance: .

CDR3nt: TGTGCCAGCATCCGTAGCGGGAGCTCGGAGACCCAGTACTTC
CDR3aa: CASIRSGSSETQYF
d_gene: TRBD2
j_gene: TRBJ2-5
v_gene: TRBV28
abundance: .

CDR3nt: TGTGCCAGCAGTTTGTTAGCGGGGATAGAGTTCTTC
CDR3aa: CASSLLAGIEFF
d_gene: TRBD2
j_gene: TRBJ2-1
v_gene: TRBV28
abundance: few

CDR3nt: TGTGCCACCAGCAGAGAAGGGGGTTCACCCCTCCACTTT
CDR3aa: CATSREGGSPLHF
d_gene: .
j_gene: TRBJ1-6
v_gene: TRBV15
abundance: few

CDR3nt: TGTGCCAGCAGTTACTCGACTATACAGGGAGGGTCGAAAAACATTCAGTACTTC
CDR3aa: CASSYSTIQGGSKNIQYF
d_gene: .
j_gene: TRBJ2-4
v_gene: TRBV6-5
abundance: many

CDR3nt: TGTGCCAGCTCACTGGGGCTCACCGGGGAGCTGTTTTTT
CDR3aa: CASSLGLTGELFF
d_gene: .
j_gene: TRBJ2-2
v_gene: TRBV18
abundance: .

CDR3nt: TGCAGTGCTAGAAAACAGGGGAGGGCCTACGAGCAGTACTTC
CDR3aa: CSARKQGRAYEQYF
d_gene: .
j_gene: TRBJ2-7
v_gene: TRBV20-1
abundance: .

CDR3nt: TGCAGTGCTGGTAGCGGGAGCTCTTACTACGAGCAGTACTTC
CDR3aa: CSAGSGSSYYEQYF
d_gene: TRBD2
j_gene: TRBJ2-7
v_gene: TRBV20-1
abundance: .

CDR3nt: TGTGCCAGCAGCCATCGGGCCGCCTACGAGCAGTACTTC
CDR3aa: CASSHRAAYEQYF
d_gene: .
j_gene: TRBJ2-7
v_gene: TRBV4-2
abundance: few

CDR3nt: TGCAGTGCTAATGGTCAGCTCGAGAATTCACCCCTCCACTTT
CDR3aa: CSANGQLENSPLHF
d_gene: .
j_gene: TRBJ1-6
v_gene: TRBV20-1
abundance: .

CDR3nt: TGTGCCAGCAGGGACGGGGGACGGAGGACAATTGGCTACACCTTC
CDR3aa: CASRDGGRRTIGYTF
d_gene: .
j_gene: TRBJ1-2
v_gene: TRBV28
abundance: many

CDR3nt: TGTGCCAGCAGTCAACCTACGGCAGATACGCAGTATTTT
CDR3aa: CASSQPTADTQYF
d_gene: .
j_gene: TRBJ2-3
v_gene: TRBV7-2
abundance: many

CDR3nt: TGTGCCAGCAGTTCTCGTCTCGAGGGGAACACTGAAGCTTTCTTT
CDR3aa: CASSSRLEGNTEAFF
d_gene: .
j_gene: TRBJ1-1
v_gene: TRBV6-5
abundance: few

CDR3nt: TGTGCCAGCAGTCCTAGCGGGGCCCCTAGCACAGATACGCAGTATTTT
CDR3aa: CASSPSGAPSTDTQYF
d_gene: TRBD2
j_gene: TRBJ2-3
v_gene: TRBV12-3/TRBV12-4
abundance: .

CDR3nt: TGTGCCTGGAACCGTAGAGTGGAAGATACGCAGTATTTT
CDR3aa: CAWNRRVEDTQYF
d_gene: .
j_gene: TRBJ2-3
v_gene: TRBV30
abundance: .

CDR3nt: TGTGCCAGCAGCGCCCCCCGAGCGGGAGCGGACGGGGAGCTGTTTTTT
CDR3aa: CASSAPRAGADGELFF
d_gene: TRBD2
j_gene: TRBJ2-2
v_gene: TRBV9
abundance: few

CDR3nt: TGCAGTGCTAGAAGGGACCCCAATCAGCCCCAGCATTTT
CDR3aa: CSARRDPNQPQHF
d_gene: .
j_gene: TRBJ1-5
v_gene: TRBV20-1
abundance: .

CDR3nt: TGTGCCAGCAGCTTAGAGGCGGGAGGATTGGAGACCCAGTACTTC
CDR3aa: CASSLEAGGLETQYF
d_gene: TRBD2
j_gene: TRBJ2-5
v_gene: TRBV7-9
abundance: many

CDR3nt: TGCGCCAGCAGCTTGGATTTCTACGAGCAGTACTTC
CDR3aa: CASSLDFYEQYF
d_gene: .
j_gene: TRBJ2-7
v_gene: TRBV5-1
abundance: many

CDR3nt: TGCGCCAGCAGCTTCTCGGGGTTGAACACTGAAGCTTTCTTT
CDR3aa: CASSFSGLNTEAFF
d_gene: .
j_gene: TRBJ1-1
v_gene: TRBV5-1
abundance: many

CDR3nt: TGTGCCAGCAGCTTGGGTCCGGATTTCTATGGCTACACCTTC
CDR3aa: CASSLGPDFYGYTF
d_gene: .
j_gene: TRBJ1-2
v_gene: TRBV5-6
abundance: .

CDR3nt: TGCGCCAGCAGCTTGGTATCTAGCGGTGCTCGCACAGATACGCATTATTTT
CDR3aa: CASSLVSSGARTDTHYF
d_gene: TRBD2
j_gene: TRBJ2-3
v_gene: TRBV5-1
abundance: .

CDR3nt: TGTGCCAGCTCACCGGACAGCCCTCAGGGTGGCTACACCTTC
CDR3aa: CASSPDSPQGGYTF
d_gene: .
j_gene: TRBJ1-2
v_gene: TRBV18
abundance: .

CDR3nt: TGCAGTGCTAGAGTAATGGGTAGCTTTGGGGCCAGAGATACGCAGTATTTT
CDR3aa: CSARVMGSFGARDTQYF
d_gene: .
j_gene: TRBJ2-3
v_gene: TRBV20-1
abundance: many

CDR3nt: TGCGCCAGCAGCCCAAGACAGGGGGGGACCACTACGGGTGAGCAGTTCTTC
CDR3aa: CASSPRQGGTTTGEQFF
d_gene: TRBD1
j_gene: TRBJ2-1
v_gene: TRBV5-1
abundance: .

CDR3nt: TGTGCCAGCAGCTTAAGTTACGGAAATGAGCAGTTCTTC
CDR3aa: CASSLSYGNEQFF
d_gene: .
j_gene: TRBJ2-1
v_gene: TRBV7-3
abundance: .

CDR3nt: TGCGCCAGCAGCTTTGTCCACAGGGGGCCGGAAACCGGGGAGCTGTTTTTT
CDR3aa: CASSFVHRGPETGELFF
d_gene: TRBD1
j_gene: TRBJ2-2
v_gene: TRBV5-1
abundance: .

CDR3nt: TGCGCCAGCAGCCAAGATGACAGGGGTAATGAAAAACTGTTTTTT
CDR3aa: CASSQDDRGNEKLFF
d_gene: TRBD1
j_gene: TRBJ1-4
v_gene: TRBV4-1
abundance: .

CDR3nt: TGTGCCAGCAGTTTATTTACCGGATCCTCCTACAATGAGCAGTTCTTC
CDR3aa: CASSLFTGSSYNEQFF
d_gene: .
j_gene: TRBJ2-1
v_gene: TRBV12-3/TRBV12-4
abundance: many

CDR3nt: TGTGCGGTTGCGGGAGTGCCTAGCGACGAGCAGTACTTC
CDR3aa: CAVAGVPSDEQYF
d_gene: TRBD2
j_gene: TRBJ2-7
v_gene: TRBV6-1
abundance: .

CDR3nt: TGTGCCAGCAGACTAACAGGGATCTACGAGCAGTACTTC
CDR3aa: CASRLTGIYEQYF
d_gene: .
j_gene: TRBJ2-7
v_gene: TRBV28
abundance: .

CDR3nt: TGCGCCAGCAGCCGACTTGGCGAGCGGAGCTCCTACAATGAGCAGTTCTTC
CDR3aa: CASSRLGERSSYNEQFF
d_gene: .
j_gene: TRBJ2-1
v_gene: TRBV5-1
abundance: .

CDR3nt: TGTGCCAGCAGCGGGACGGACAGTTCCTACGAGCAGTACTTC
CDR3aa: CASSGTDSSYEQYF
d_gene: .
j_gene: TRBJ2-7
v_gene: TRBV7-9
abundance: few

CDR3nt: TGTGCCTGGAGCCCGGGGCTACCCCTCAATCAGCCCCAGCATTTT
CDR3aa: CAWSPGLPLNQPQHF
d_gene: .
j_gene: TRBJ1-5
v_gene: TRBV30
abundance: .

CDR3nt: TGTGCCAGCAGTTGGGGCCCCTACACTGAAGCTTTCTTT
CDR3aa: CASSWGPYTEAFF
d_gene: .
j_gene: TRBJ1-1
v_gene: TRBV12-3/TRBV12-4
abundance: few

CDR3nt: TGCAGCGTTATGGGGACAGGGGCCAACGTCCTGACTTTC
CDR3aa: CSVMGTGANVLTF
d_gene: .
j_gene: TRBJ2-6
v_gene: TRBV29-1
abundance: .

CDR3nt: TGTGCCAGCAGCCTAGGGACATTTTCCTACGAGCAGTACTTC
CDR3aa: CASSLGTFSYEQYF
d_gene: .
j_gene: TRBJ2-7
v_gene: TRBV7-9
abundance: many

CDR3nt: TGCAGCGTTGAAGACCCGGACAGAGTTTACGAGCAGTACTTC
CDR3aa: CSVEDPDRVYEQYF
d_gene: .
j_gene: TRBJ2-7
v_gene: TRBV29-1
abundance: once

CDR3nt: TGCGCCAGCAGCCCGACAGGGGATCAGCCCCAGCATTTT
CDR3aa: CASSPTGDQPQHF
d_gene: TRBD1
j_gene: TRBJ1-5
v_gene: TRBV5-1
abundance: .

CDR3nt: TGTGCCAGCAGCCAAGTTCACAGGGGAGACTACGAGCAGTACTTC
CDR3aa: CASSQVHRGDYEQYF
d_gene: TRBD1
j_gene: TRBJ2-7
v_gene: TRBV3-1
abundance: few

CDR3nt: TGCAGTGCTAGTTGGACTAGCGGGATCTGGGAGACCCAGTACTTC
CDR3aa: CSASWTSGIWETQYF
d_gene: TRBD2
j_gene: TRBJ2-5
v_gene: TRBV20-1
abundance: few

CDR3nt: TGTGCCAGCAGTTTTAGGGTGACTCCCTCTGGAAACACCATATATTTT
CDR3aa: CASSFRVTPSGNTIYF
d_gene: .
j_gene: TRBJ1-3
v_gene: TRBV12-3/TRBV12-4
abundance: many

CDR3nt: TGTGCCAGCAGCTCCCCCGGGACAGGGGTTGCCGCGAACACCGGGGAGCTGTTTTTT
CDR3aa: CASSSPGTGVAANTGELFF
d_gene: TRBD1
j_gene: TRBJ2-2
v_gene: TRBV5-4
abundance: many

CDR3nt: TGTGCTAGCAGCCAGGACAGGGGGAAGCAGGAGACCCAGTACTTC
CDR3aa: CASSQDRGKQETQYF
d_gene: TRBD1
j_gene: TRBJ2-5
v_gene: TRBV7-7
abundance: many